Each of the 11 T cell receptor beta chains below was sequenced from the same sample in a study of cytomegalovirus exposure and HLA in healthy donors. Amplification used 60 Vbeta primers and 13 Jbeta primers. Some clones are missing from TCRdb's copy, which holds only in-frame ones; the method was immunoSEQ multiplex PCR. This repertoire shows roughly 43,000 clones, around 65% found once; its top ten account for about 9%. Material: PBMCs. The receptors come from a human donor in good health.

This clone has more than one count but fewer than ten. V usage is TRBV5-1 and J usage is TRBJ2-5; 8 bases are shared with TRBD1. V gave up 4 bases and J gave up 2 bases; unmatched junction bases: 7. Germline CDR1 SGHRS, CDR2 YFSETQ. This CDR3 region has 15 residues. CDR3 bases: TGCGCCAGCAGCCCCCTTGACAGGGGACAAGAGACCCAGTACTTC. Translated, it gives CASSPLDRGQETQYF. Combining the CDR3 with reference TRBV5-1 and TRBJ2-5 gives the whole variable domain KAGVTQTPRYLIKTRGQQVTLSCSPISGHRSVSWYQQTPGQGLQFLFEYFSETQRNKGNFPGRFSGRQFSNSRSEMNVSTLELGDSALYLCASSPLDRGQETQYFGPGTRLLVL.

The chain uses TRBV7-9 and TRBJ2-3, with 11 nucleotides matching TRBD2. Germline CDR1 is SEHNR and CDR2 is FQNEAQ (reference sequence). The CDR3 consists of 17 residues. V was clipped by 1 base and J by 3 bases; unmatched bases: 6. The CDR3 coding sequence is TGTGCCAGCAGCTTAGTTCCTAGCGGGGGGAGGACAGATACGCAGTATTTT. It codes for CASSLVPSGGRTDTQYF.

The gene calls are TRBV9 and TRBJ1-3; D is unclear. Trimming took 0 bases from V and 4 from J, leaving 5 bases between them. The CDR3 covers 13 residues. Germline CDR1 is SGDLS and CDR2 is YYNGEE. Written as DNA, the CDR3 is TGTGCCAGCAGCGTAGATAGCGGAAACACCATATATTTT. Amino acid sequence: CASSVDSGNTIYF.

In the case of this clone: Given the absence of the conserved phenylalanine or tryptophan at the CDR3 end, a read error is likely. It is unclear where the CDR3 begins or ends on the DNA, so no DNA is shown, and the CDR3 is as TCRdb lists it. The CDR3 protein is CASSSVPGSLNSAT. This rearrangement joins TRBV7-2 to TRBJ2-3; the table's D call TRBD2 went unverified against the DNA. The CDR3 region is 14 residues in length, termini included. Per germline, CDR1 SGHTA and CDR2 FQGNSA.

V gene TRBV5-1 combines with J gene TRBJ1-1; unclear D gene. CDR1 is SGHRS, CDR2 YFSETQ, per germline. Trimming pared 0 bases from V and 2 bases from J, leaving 11 bases between. The CDR3 contains 15 residues. The CDR3 coding sequence is TGCGCCAGCAGCTTGGCCGCGGGCCCCAACACTGAAGCTTTCTTT. Translating it yields CASSLAAGPNTEAFF.

The rearrangement uses TRBV28 and TRBJ1-3, with 7 positions matching TRBD1. The CDR3 is 15 amino acids. The germline gives CDR1 MDHEN, CDR2 SYDVKM. Unmatched junction bases numbered 4, after V lost 5 bases and J lost 0 bases. As DNA, the CDR3 is TGTGCCAGCAGTGTATCAGGGGGCTCTGGAAACACCATATATTTT. Residues: CASSVSGGSGNTIYF.

This clone occurred a few times. The chain employs TRBV18 and TRBJ1-2; 7 nucleotides align to TRBD1. The CDR3 has 15 residues. V was clipped by 1 base and J by 8 bases; unmatched bases: 10. Germline V gene sequence: CDR1 KGHSH, CDR2 LQKENI. The CDR3 here is CASSPLGQVVQGYTF. DNA of the CDR3: TGTGCCAGCTCACCACTTGGACAGGTGGTGCAAGGCTACACCTTC. The full variable domain, its missing parts supplied by reference TRBV18 and TRBJ1-2, is NAGVMQNPRHLVRRRGQEARLRCSPMKGHSHVYWYRQLPEEGLKFMVYLQKENIIDESGMPKERFSAEFPKEGPSILRIQQVVRGDSAAYFCASSPLGQVVQGYTFGSGTRLTVV.

This clone was seen more than once but under ten times. This rearrangement joins TRBV9 to TRBJ1-2; no reliable D call. Germline CDR1 reads SGDLS; CDR2 reads YYNGEE. The CDR3 contains 13 residues. V gave up 3 bases and J gave up 1 base, with 7 bases separating them. As DNA, the CDR3 is TGTGCCAGCAGCGGTACACATAACTATGGCTACACCTTC. Translated, it gives CASSGTHNYGYTF.

The chain joins TRBV6-5 to TRBJ2-1, with a weak D call TRBD2 (5 bases). Germline loops: CDR1 MNHEY, CDR2 SVGAGI. This CDR3 is 12 amino acids long. Between the trimmed V and J ends, which lost 2 bases and 6 bases, there was a span of 5 bases. In DNA form, the CDR3 reads TGTGCCAGCAGTTACGAGGGCAATGAGCAGTTCTTC. This codes for CASSYEGNEQFF.

This clone has only a few counts. V gene TRBV10-1 combines with J gene TRBJ2-3; unclear D gene. This CDR3 spans 11 amino acids. CDR1 and CDR2 from the germline V gene are WNHNN and SYGVQD (reference sequence). V was shortened by 4 bases and J by 5 bases, with 4 bases between the two germline ends. DNA for the CDR3: TGCGCCAGCAGTGGTCTAGATACGCAGTATTTT. It translates to CASSGLDTQYF.

This chain connects TRBV4-1 to TRBJ2-7; 7 nucleotides line up with TRBD1. Germline CDR1 reads MGHRA; CDR2 reads YSYEKL. The length of the CDR3 is 14 residues. Losses at the gene ends were 5 bases for V and 6 bases for J; bases not matched to a gene: 10. CDR3 amino acids: CASSGYRGNVEQYF. As DNA, the CDR3 is TGCGCCAGCAGCGGATACAGGGGAAACGTCGAGCAGTACTTC.